Included here is one TCR beta chain sequence, with context. Its specificity is unknown. This entry comes from a study of early stage breast cancer tumors. Study summary: Most invasive tumors, about 70% of the 16, were ER+/PR+/HER2-.

The method was immunoSEQ multiplex PCR; TCRdb's version includes in-frame clones alone and lacks a portion of them. In the table there are tens of thousands of clones, about 78% of which are singletons. Overall study results and limits: Compared with adjacent normal breast, tumors showed 2.5 to 3-fold denser, more clonal T cells. Most shared enriched TCRB sequences were commonly generated ones. Tumor and normal breast were distinguished via blood comparison in about 90% of the 16 patients.

The origin of this receptor is a person aged 50-59 years with breast cancer. Sequenced: blood.

The CDR3 DNA reads as TGCGCCAGCAGCATCGGACAGGCCCAAGAGACCCAGTACTTC. Amino acid sequence: CASSIGQAQETQYF. The chain uses TRBV5-1 and TRBJ2-5; TRBD1 aligns across 7 bases. The germline gives CDR1 SGHRS, CDR2 YFSETQ. The CDR3 loop spans 14 amino acids. V was clipped by 4 bases and J by 1 base; unmatched bases: 4.